The 25 T cell receptor beta chains listed next were all sequenced from one sample in a study of cytomegalovirus exposure and HLA in healthy donors. A multiplex PCR was run with 60 Vbeta primers and 13 Jbeta primers. The protocol was immunoSEQ multiplex PCR, while the TCRdb copy is restricted to in-frame clones and leaves out a portion. The table includes 130,000 to 150,000 clones, approximately 80% detected once. The source material was PBMCs. The receptor set was obtained from a female donor in good health and CMV-seronegative.

In this sample, this clone turned up once. The rearrangement uses TRBV5-4 and TRBJ2-5; TRBD1 matches 9 bases. The V segment lost 3 bases and the J segment 1 base; nucleotides outside the gene matches: 10. Germline V CDR1 and CDR2: SGHNT, YYREEE (reference sequence). CDR3 length: 17 residues. In nucleotides, the CDR3 is TGTGCCAGCAGCTCCGGGACAGGGTGGGTTGTCCAAGAGACCCAGTACTTC. It specifies CASSSGTGWVVQETQYF. The complete variable domain, with remaining parts taken from reference TRBV5-4 and TRBJ2-5, reads ETGVTQSPTHLIKTRGQQVTLRCSSQSGHNTVSWYQQALGQGPQFIFQYYREEENGRGNFPPRFSGLQFPNYSSELNVNALELDDSALYLCASSSGTGWVVQETQYFGPGTRLLVL.

This clone was seen more than once but under ten times. J is TRBJ2-3 and V is TRBV6-6; 7 nucleotides agree with TRBD1. CDR1 MNHNY and CDR2 SVGAGI come from the germline V gene (reference sequence). V lost 6 bases and J lost 1; bases outside the gene matches: 7. The CDR3 runs to 15 residues. This CDR3 is CASSPGDRGTDTQYF. In DNA, the CDR3 is TGTGCCAGCAGCCCCGGCGACAGGGGCACAGATACGCAGTATTTT.

The chain recombines TRBV5-6 with TRBJ2-7, with D possibly TRBD2 on 5 matching bases. In germline, CDR1 is SGHDT, CDR2 YYEEEE. Trimming took 4 bases from V and 9 from J, leaving 17 bases between them. This CDR3 spans 13 amino acids. Here the CDR3 reads CASSGGLSHGQYF. In DNA, the CDR3 is TGTGCCAGCAGCGGCGGACTCTCCCACGGGCAGTACTTC.

This clone appeared a single time. The genes are TRBV9 and TRBJ2-1, with 8 bases identical to TRBD2. Unmatched junction bases numbered 7, after V lost 0 bases and J lost 5 bases. Germline CDR1 SGDLS, CDR2 YYNGEE. The CDR3 is 16 residues long. The CDR3 DNA reads as TGTGCCAGCAGCGTAGGGGGAGCGGGGGCCCACAATGAGCAGTTCTTC. Its protein product is CASSVGGAGAHNEQFF.

Regarding this clone: The identical CDR3 is also encoded by other nucleotide sequences in the sample. The chain recombines TRBV30 with TRBJ2-7; D is perhaps TRBD1 (6 bases). V was shortened by 0 bases and J by 1 base, with 10 bases between the two germline ends. This CDR3 region has 14 residues. Germline CDR1 reads GTSNPN; CDR2 reads SVGIG (reference sequence). CDR3 residues: CAWSVTGFSYEQYF. DNA of the CDR3: TGTGCCTGGAGTGTAACAGGGTTTTCCTACGAGCAGTACTTC.

In this sample, this clone turned up a few times. V and J are TRBV7-8 and TRBJ1-1; perhaps TRBD1 as D (5 bases). V was trimmed by 4 bases and J by 5 bases, leaving 11 bases between them. The V gene's germline CDR1 is SGHVS and CDR2 FQNEAQ. The CDR3 has 13 amino acids. The CDR3 protein is CASSSRVSTEAFF. The CDR3 nucleotides read TGTGCCAGCAGCTCCAGGGTTAGTACTGAAGCTTTCTTT. The entire variable domain, with the rest obtained from reference TRBV7-8 and TRBJ1-1, is as follows: GAGVSQSPRYKVAKRGQDVALRCDPISGHVSLFWYQQALGQGPEFLTYFQNEAQLDKSGLPSDRFFAERPEGSVSTLKIQRTQQEDSAVYLCASSSRVSTEAFFGQGTRLTVV.

In its sample, this clone was seen once. This sequence joins TRBV5-4 and TRBJ1-1; D possibly corresponds to TRBD1 (6 bases). V was clipped by 0 bases and J by 8 bases, with 14 bases between them. Germline CDR1 is SGHNT and CDR2 is YYREEE (reference sequence). This CDR3 has 14 amino acids. CDR3 in amino acids: CASSLGGRPSEAFF. CDR3 DNA: TGTGCCAGCAGCTTGGGGGGGCGACCTTCCGAAGCTTTCTTT.

The rearrangement links TRBV6-4 to TRBJ2-3; 16 bases line up with TRBD2. Germline-derived CDR1 and CDR2 are MRHNA and SNTAGT. V lost 10 bases, J lost 5 bases, and 12 bases stayed unmatched. CDR3 size: 17 residues. The CDR3 region has the DNA TGTGCCACCTACTGGGGACTAGCGGGGGGGAGGAAAGATACGCAGTATTTT. This codes for CATYWGLAGGRKDTQYF.

J is TRBJ1-4 and V is TRBV4-2; 8 bases fit TRBD1. The CDR3 covers 18 residues. The germline V gene encodes CDR1 LGHNA and CDR2 YNFKEQ. V trimming: 0 bases; J trimming: 2 bases; junction bases outside the gene matches: 8. The CDR3 DNA follows: TGTGCCAGCAGCCAAGATTGGGCAGGGGGCGAGACTAATGAAAAACTGTTTTTT. As protein: CASSQDWAGGETNEKLFF.

The genes are TRBV6-5 and TRBJ1-4; a weak D match, TRBD1 (5 bases). The germline V and J ends were trimmed by 0 bases and 8 bases, with 13 bases remaining between them. Germline CDR1 MNHEY, CDR2 SVGAGI. CDR3 length: 15 amino acids. CDR3 coding DNA: TGTGCCAGCAGTTACTCTCGGGGGTTAAAGGAAAAACTGTTTTTT. Translating gives CASSYSRGLKEKLFF.

The chain combines TRBV10-2 with TRBJ1-3; D remains ambiguous. The CDR3 length is 15 residues. CDR1 WSHSY and CDR2 SAAADI come from the germline V gene. Trimming removed 6 bases from V and 0 bases from J, with 12 bases in between. CDR3 sequence reads: CASRTTMDSGNTIYF. The CDR3 region has the DNA TGCGCCAGCAGGACTACAATGGACTCTGGAAACACCATATATTTT.

The V gene is TRBV4-2, the J gene TRBJ1-1; tentatively, D is TRBD1 (6 bases). The germline V gene encodes CDR1 LGHNA and CDR2 YNFKEQ. This CDR3 has 11 amino acids. The V gene lost 4 bases and the J gene lost 8 bases, with 8 bases spanning the gap. The CDR3 sequence: CASSLRGEAFF. CDR3 sequence (DNA): TGTGCCAGCAGCCTCAGGGGAGAAGCTTTCTTT.

V usage is TRBV7-8 and J usage is TRBJ2-7, with a weak D call TRBD1 (5 bases). V shed 1 base and J shed 1 base, with 11 bases lying between them. The CDR3 totals 15 residues. From germline, CDR1 is SGHVS and CDR2 FQNEAQ. The CDR3 nucleotides are TGTGCCAGCAGCTTAGTCGGGCAGGGATCCTACGAGCAGTACTTC. This sequence encodes CASSLVGQGSYEQYF.

This clone was counted a single time. The chain carries TRBV28 and TRBJ1-2, with a tentative D call TRBD1 (6 bases). V dropped 2 bases and J dropped 7 bases, with 11 bases sitting between them. This CDR3 has 13 residues. The germline CDR1 and CDR2 sequences are MDHEN and SYDVKM. CDR3 region: CASSLVGAGGYTF. In nucleotides, the CDR3 is TGTGCCAGCAGTTTAGTGGGGGCCGGTGGCTACACCTTC.

The rearrangement joins TRBV25-1 to TRBJ1-6, with 7 bases matching TRBD1. CDR1 is MGHDK and CDR2 is SYGVNS in the germline V gene. The CDR3 totals 14 residues. After removal of 7 bases from V and 8 bases from J, the junction contained 8 bases not matched to a gene. Here the CDR3 reads CASKPTGKHSPLHF. The DNA of the CDR3 is TGTGCCAGCAAACCGACAGGGAAGCATTCACCCCTCCACTTT.

This chain connects TRBV11-3 to TRBJ2-7, with D perhaps TRBD1 (7 bases). This CDR3 contains 12 residues. V lost 5 bases and J lost 10, with 15 bases in between. Per the germline V gene, CDR1 is SGHNT and CDR2 is YENEEA. CDR3 loop: CASSRGTDRQYF. CDR3 sequence (DNA): TGTGCCAGCAGCCGCGGGACAGATCGTCAGTACTTC.

This chain uses TRBV14 with TRBJ2-1; a possible D gene is TRBD2 (7 bases). With 0 bases removed from V and 7 bases from J, the gap between germline ends came to 19 bases. This CDR3 has 17 amino acids. In germline, CDR1 is SGHDN, CDR2 FVKESK. The chain's CDR3 is CASSQDRYGGPWNEQFF. CDR3 coding DNA: TGTGCCAGCAGCCAAGATCGGTACGGGGGGCCTTGGAATGAGCAGTTCTTC.

The chain is built from TRBV5-1 and TRBJ1-1, with D tentatively TRBD1 (5 bases). Deletions cut 4 bases from V and 10 bases from J, with 14 bases between. This CDR3 spans 12 amino acids. Germline lookup yields CDR1 SGHRS and CDR2 YFSETQ. This CDR3 is CASSDDSKVAFF. As DNA, the CDR3 is TGCGCCAGCAGCGATGACAGTAAGGTAGCTTTCTTT.

This chain joins TRBV29-1 and TRBJ2-3; 10 nucleotides match TRBD2. J gave up 2 bases and V 3 bases, and 2 bases lay outside the gene matches. The CDR3 has 14 residues. Germline V gene sequence: CDR1 SQVTM, CDR2 ANQGSEA. Here the CDR3 DNA reads TGCAGCGTTGAGGGACTAGCGAACACAGATACGCAGTATTTT. This codes for CSVEGLANTDTQYF.

This chain joins TRBV28 and TRBJ2-1, with 9 positions matching TRBD1. This CDR3 is built from 15 residues. J was trimmed by 8 bases and V by 6 bases; bases with no gene match: 11. In germline, CDR1 is MDHEN, CDR2 SYDVKM. CDR3 nucleotide sequence: TGTGCCAGCAGGTCTCCCGGGACAGGGTTGTATGAGCAGTTCTTC. It codes for CASRSPGTGLYEQFF.

The CDR3, as DNA: TGTGCCAGCAGCTCCGGCACCTTTCAGGCTCGGGCTTTCTTT. The encoded protein is CASSSGTFQARAFF. The chain joins TRBV7-6 to TRBJ1-1, with D hard to call. Germline-derived CDR1 and CDR2 are SGHVS and FNYEAQ. Trimming shortened V by 4 bases and J by 11 bases, and 20 bases separated the two germline ends. The CDR3 totals 14 residues.

There are a few counts of this clone. In DNA, the CDR3 is TGTGCTTCAATCTCGGGTTGGGACACTGAAGCTTTCTTT. Its protein product is CASISGWDTEAFF. The rearrangement links TRBV2 to TRBJ1-1, with D uncertain. The CDR3 consists of 13 residues. CDR1 and CDR2 (germline): SNHLY, FYNNEI.

The chain couples TRBV28 to TRBJ2-7; no clear D gene. Trimming pared 6 bases from V and 3 bases from J, leaving 24 bases between. CDR3 size: 17 residues. Germline V CDR1 and CDR2: MDHEN, SYDVKM. In DNA form, the CDR3 reads TGTGCCAGCAGCCCCAATACCCTCGGAGCCCTTCACTACGAGCAGTACTTC. It yields the protein CASSPNTLGALHYEQYF.

The chain uses TRBV11-2 and TRBJ1-3; tentative D call: TRBD1 (6 bases). Germline V lookup: CDR1 SGHAT, CDR2 FQNNGV. V was shortened by 1 base and J by 2 bases, with 21 bases between the two germline ends. This CDR3 contains 19 residues. The CDR3 protein is CASSLGRLQGPSAGNTIYF. CDR3 DNA: TGTGCCAGCAGCTTAGGCAGGCTGCAGGGGCCAAGTGCTGGAAACACCATATATTTT. The full variable domain, rest sourced from reference TRBV11-2 and TRBJ1-3, is EAGVAQSPRYKIIEKRQSVAFWCNPISGHATLYWYQQILGQGPKLLIQFQNNGVVDDSQLPKDRFSAERLKGVDSTLKIQPAKLEDSAVYLCASSLGRLQGPSAGNTIYFGEGSWLTVV.

This clone came up once. The chain recombines TRBV28 with TRBJ2-7; 7 bases map to TRBD2. V trimming: 5 bases; J trimming: 9 bases; junction bases outside the gene matches: 1. The germline gives CDR1 MDHEN, CDR2 SYDVKM. CDR3 length: 10 residues. The CDR3: CASSKRGQYF. The CDR3 coding sequence is TGTGCCAGCAGTAAGCGGGGGCAGTACTTC.